A single sample gave rise to the 30 T cell receptor beta chains below, sequenced in a study of memory CD4+ T cells and cytomegalovirus serostatus. Single viable CD3+CD4+CD8-CD45RO+ cells were sorted as the memory CD4+ T cells. TCRdb's table, derived via immunoSEQ multiplex PCR, lists solely in-frame clones and lacks some. Here the sample spans roughly 60,000 clones, roughly three quarters being singletons. Sequenced sample: memory CD4+ T cells from blood. Every receptor here comes from an adult in good health and CMV-seronegative.

This chain links TRBV7-2 with TRBJ2-1; 7 nucleotides match TRBD2. The CDR3 is 13 residues long. V was clipped by 5 bases and J by 3 bases; unmatched bases: 1. The germline gives CDR1 SGHTA, CDR2 FQGNSA. The CDR3 region is CASSTSDYNEQFF. The CDR3 DNA reads as TGTGCCAGCAGCACTAGCGACTACAATGAGCAGTTCTTC.

Worth noting for this clone: The sample holds other DNA sequences that translate to the same CDR3. This chain links TRBV7-9 with TRBJ1-5; no clear D. Between the trimmed V and J ends, which lost 3 bases and 0 bases, there was a span of 9 bases. This CDR3 contains 15 residues. Per germline, CDR1 SEHNR and CDR2 FQNEAQ (reference sequence). The DNA for the CDR3 is TGTGCCAGCAGCTTGGGAGGCTATAGCAATCAGCCCCAGCATTTT. This gives the protein CASSLGGYSNQPQHF.

The rearrangement links TRBV11-2 to TRBJ1-6; D remains unclear. Germline V gene data show CDR1 as SGHAT and CDR2 as FQNNGV. V was cut by 0 bases and J by 9 bases, with 12 bases left in between. The CDR3 is 15 residues long. The CDR3 DNA reads TGTGCCAGCAGCTTAGAGGGAAGCTTTCGTTCACCCCTCCACTTT. Translated, it gives CASSLEGSFRSPLHF.

The genes are TRBV5-5 and TRBJ2-1; D gene uncertain. Germline CDR1 is SGHKS and CDR2 is YYEKEE (reference sequence). The CDR3 has 16 residues. V was cut by 5 bases and J by 0 bases, with 15 bases left in between. The CDR3 coding sequence is TGTGCCAGCAGATACCGACTCTTGCCCTCCTACAATGAGCAGTTCTTC. It yields the protein CASRYRLLPSYNEQFF.

The chain combines TRBV30 with TRBJ2-5, with D unresolved. Deletions cut 2 bases from V and 3 bases from J, with 7 bases between. Per germline, CDR1 GTSNPN and CDR2 SVGIG (reference sequence). This CDR3 comprises 12 residues. In nucleotides, the CDR3 is TGTGCCTGGAGTCATCAGAAAGAGACCCAGTACTTC. This encodes CAWSHQKETQYF.

The genes are TRBV9 and TRBJ1-4, with D perhaps TRBD1 (6 bases). This CDR3 is built from 15 residues. Looked up from germline, CDR1 is SGDLS and CDR2 is YYNGEE. V was clipped by 4 bases and J by 3 bases, with 13 bases between them. The CDR3 nucleotides are TGTGCCAGCAGCCCCGGGACACCCCCTAATGAAAAACTGTTTTTT. Protein product: CASSPGTPPNEKLFF.

The rearrangement uses TRBV7-2 and TRBJ2-1; D unresolved. Germline V gene sequence: CDR1 SGHTA, CDR2 FQGNSA. The CDR3 length is 13 residues. Trimming left V 4 bases short and J 10 bases short, with 14 bases between. The CDR3 loop is CASSSPGGTEQFF. The CDR3 nucleotides are TGTGCCAGCAGCTCCCCGGGTGGAACCGAGCAGTTCTTC.

The table lists this clone with a count of one. V and J are TRBV5-6 and TRBJ1-5; D perhaps matches TRBD1 (6 bases). The V and J ends lost 2 bases and 6 bases respectively, with 21 bases between them. From germline, CDR1 is SGHDT and CDR2 YYEEEE. CDR3 length equals 17 residues. CDR3 nucleotides: TGTGCCAGCAGCTTATGGACCGCGACGGCGGGGGCTCAGCCCCAGCATTTT. It codes for CASSLWTATAGAQPQHF.

The chain has TRBV7-3 and TRBJ2-6; TRBD1 aligns across 11 bases. The CDR3 runs to 18 residues. V shed 1 base, J shed 0 bases, and the junction held 2 bases outside the gene matches. Germline V gives CDR1 SGHTA, CDR2 FQGTGA. Here the CDR3 reads CASSLRGTGGSGANVLTF. For the CDR3, the DNA is TGTGCCAGCAGCTTAAGAGGGACAGGGGGCTCTGGGGCCAACGTCCTGACTTTC.

This clone has only one observation. The chain has TRBV2 and TRBJ2-7; D call uncertain. Germline loops: CDR1 SNHLY, CDR2 FYNNEI. This CDR3 is 12 amino acids long. Trimming pared 5 bases from V and 4 bases from J, leaving 9 bases between. CDR3 bases: TGTGCCAGCAGTCTCGGTTTATACGAGCAGTACTTC. Amino acids: CASSLGLYEQYF.

The CDR3 loop reads CASSLSGGRVQPQHF. Written as DNA, the CDR3 is TGTGCCAGCAGTTTGTCGGGGGGGCGCGTTCAGCCCCAGCATTTT. The J gene is TRBJ1-5, the V gene TRBV27; tentative D call: TRBD1 (6 bases). This CDR3 is 15 amino acids long. CDR1 is MNHEY and CDR2 is SMNVEV in the germline V gene (reference sequence). The V and J ends lost 3 bases and 6 bases respectively, with 15 bases between them.

The V and J genes are TRBV18 and TRBJ1-3; 10 bases are a match to TRBD1. The CDR3 runs 16 residues. The ends lost 3 bases at V and 2 bases at J; junction bases unmatched: 4. Per germline, CDR1 KGHSH and CDR2 LQKENI. As DNA, the CDR3 is TGTGCCAGCTCACCTCCCGGGACAGGGGCTGGAAACACCATATATTTT. Encoded protein: CASSPPGTGAGNTIYF. The variable domain in full, completed from reference TRBV18 and TRBJ1-3, reads NAGVMQNPRHLVRRRGQEARLRCSPMKGHSHVYWYRQLPEEGLKFMVYLQKENIIDESGMPKERFSAEFPKEGPSILRIQQVVRGDSAAYFCASSPPGTGAGNTIYFGEGSWLTVV.

This chain links TRBV19 with TRBJ1-1; 9 nucleotides align to TRBD1. The ends lost 6 bases at V and 1 base at J; junction bases unmatched: 0. Germline lookup yields CDR1 LNHDA and CDR2 SQIVND (reference sequence). The CDR3 is 13 amino acids. CDR3 nucleotides: TGTGCCAGTAGGGGACAGGGGAACACTGAAGCTTTCTTT. Residues: CASRGQGNTEAFF. Supplemented by reference TRBV19 and TRBJ1-1, the full variable domain reads DGGITQSPKYLFRKEGQNVTLSCEQNLNHDAMYWYRQDPGQGLRLIYYSQIVNDFQKGDIAEGYSVSREKKESFPLTVTSAQKNPTAFYLCASRGQGNTEAFFGQGTRLTVV.

This clone was counted between two and nine times. This sequence joins TRBV10-3 and TRBJ2-2, with unresolved D. This CDR3 region has 14 residues. From germline, CDR1 is ENHRY and CDR2 SYGVKD. The V and J ends lost 3 bases and 2 bases respectively, with 7 bases between them. The CDR3 spells CAISESFNTGELFF. The CDR3 DNA reads as TGTGCCATCAGTGAATCATTTAACACCGGGGAGCTGTTTTTT.

The sample holds a few counts of this clone. This rearrangement joins TRBV2 to TRBJ2-2, with 9 bases aligning to TRBD2. V trimming: 6 bases; J trimming: 3 bases; junction bases outside the gene matches: 5. Germline V gives CDR1 SNHLY, CDR2 FYNNEI. The CDR3 is made up of 15 amino acids. The CDR3 bases are TGTGCCAGCAGCCCCGGACTAGCGTACACCGGGGAGCTGTTTTTT. Translation: CASSPGLAYTGELFF.

The chain couples TRBV29-1 to TRBJ2-1, with 12 bases aligning to TRBD2. With V trimmed by 2 bases and J by 7 bases, 15 bases remained unmatched. The CDR3 is 18 amino acids. CDR1 and CDR2 from the germline V gene are SQVTM and ANQGSEA. CDR3 nucleotide sequence: TGCAGCGTTGAAAGGCTAGCGGGAGGGACGTTAGCGTCGAATGAGCAGTTCTTC. Protein: CSVERLAGGTLASNEQFF.

In this sample, this clone turned up once. The genes are TRBV18 and TRBJ1-1; TRBD1 aligns across 7 bases. V lost 1 base to trimming and J lost 5 bases; unmatched junction nucleotides: 1. CDR3 length: 13 residues. Germline CDR1 is KGHSH and CDR2 is LQKENI. The CDR3 DNA reads as TGTGCCAGCTCACCACAGGGGGCGACTGAAGCTTTCTTT. Its translation: CASSPQGATEAFF.

A single count supports this clone. Written as DNA, the CDR3 is TGTGCCAGCAGTTCAACCGGGGGCCGGGAGGAGACCCAGTACTTC. This translates into CASSSTGGREETQYF. The V gene is TRBV6-5, the J gene TRBJ2-5, with D tentatively TRBD1 or TRBD2 (6 bases each). The CDR3 length is 15 residues. Trimming shortened V by 4 bases and J by 5 bases, and 17 bases separated the two germline ends. The V gene's germline CDR1 is MNHEY and CDR2 SVGAGI.

The gene calls are TRBV4-3 and TRBJ2-7; 7 positions match TRBD1. This CDR3 is built from 13 residues. The germline V gene has CDR1 LGHNA and CDR2 YSLEER. V was pared by 4 bases and J by 2 bases, with 2 bases of the junction left unmatched. The CDR3 sequence is CASSRTGAYEQYF. The CDR3 coding sequence is TGCGCCAGCAGCCGGACAGGAGCCTACGAGCAGTACTTC.

The rearrangement links TRBV5-6 to TRBJ2-1, with 14 bases aligning to TRBD2. Unmatched junction bases numbered 9, after V lost 3 bases and J lost 7 bases. Germline lookup yields CDR1 SGHDT and CDR2 YYEEEE. The CDR3 runs to 17 residues. CDR3 residues: CASSSNRGTSGRNEQFF. The CDR3 DNA reads TGTGCCAGCAGCTCAAATCGTGGGACTAGCGGGAGAAATGAGCAGTTCTTC.

The chain joins TRBV11-2 to TRBJ2-2; 7 bases line up with TRBD1. Germline assignment: CDR1 SGHAT and CDR2 FQNNGV. The CDR3 spans 14 residues. Trimming took 5 bases from V and 5 from J; bases not matched to a gene: 5. DNA of the CDR3: TGTGCCAGCAGCACACGGACAGGTACCGGGGAGCTGTTTTTT. Amino acids: CASSTRTGTGELFF. The variable domain in full, with the rest retrieved from reference TRBV11-2 and TRBJ2-2, is EAGVAQSPRYKIIEKRQSVAFWCNPISGHATLYWYQQILGQGPKLLIQFQNNGVVDDSQLPKDRFSAERLKGVDSTLKIQPAKLEDSAVYLCASSTRTGTGELFFGEGSRLTVL.

The chain couples TRBV5-4 to TRBJ1-3; 7 nucleotides align to TRBD1. CDR3 size: 16 residues. V was clipped by 1 base and J by 0 bases; unmatched bases: 4. Per germline, CDR1 SGHNT and CDR2 YYREEE (reference sequence). CDR3 protein: CASSLTQGVSGNTIYF. As DNA, the CDR3 is TGTGCCAGCAGCTTGACTCAGGGGGTCTCTGGAAACACCATATATTTT.

The chain recombines TRBV7-2 with TRBJ1-5, with 7 bases lining up with TRBD1. In germline, CDR1 is SGHTA, CDR2 FQGNSA. The length of the CDR3 is 15 residues. The trim removed 5 bases at V and 1 base at J, leaving 5 bases unmatched. The CDR3 bases are TGTGCCAGCAGCCCCACGGGACAGAGCAATCAGCCCCAGCATTTT. This encodes CASSPTGQSNQPQHF.

The rearrangement uses TRBV5-1 and TRBJ2-2; no clear D gene. Per the germline V gene, CDR1 is SGHRS and CDR2 is YFSETQ. Deletions cut 0 bases from V and 6 bases from J, with 9 bases between. The CDR3 extends over 14 amino acids. CDR3 bases: TGCGCCAGCAGCTTGGCCCAGGATTCCGGGGAGCTGTTTTTT. Its translation: CASSLAQDSGELFF.

The gene calls are TRBV30 and TRBJ1-3, with 7 bases lining up with TRBD1. Germline V gene sequence: CDR1 GTSNPN, CDR2 SVGIG (reference sequence). The CDR3 runs 14 residues. V lost 3 bases to trimming and J lost 0 bases; unmatched junction nucleotides: 2. DNA for the CDR3: TGTGCCTGGAGGAGACAGGGCTCTGGAAACACCATATATTTT. It is translated as CAWRRQGSGNTIYF. Full variable domain (rest looked up from reference TRBV30 and TRBJ1-3): SQTIHQWPATLVQPVGSPLSLECTVEGTSNPNLYWYRQAAGRGLQLLFYSVGIGQISSEVPQNLSASRPQDRQFILSSKKLLLSDSGFYLCAWRRQGSGNTIYFGEGSWLTVV.

This clone is a singleton in its sample. The J gene is TRBJ2-6, the V gene TRBV29-1, with D possibly being TRBD1 (5 bases). The CDR3 consists of 17 residues. Germline loops: CDR1 SQVTM, CDR2 ANQGSEA. Trimming removed 0 bases from V and 6 bases from J, with 18 bases in between. CDR3 sequence: CSVEDPDTPRVANVLTF. The CDR3, as DNA: TGCAGCGTTGAAGATCCGGACACCCCTCGCGTGGCCAACGTCCTGACTTTC.

The chain combines TRBV28 with TRBJ2-7, with 9 nucleotides matching TRBD1. This CDR3 is built from 15 residues. The trim removed 5 bases at V and 6 bases at J, leaving 11 bases unmatched. Germline V gene lookup returns CDR1 MDHEN and CDR2 SYDVKM. Here the CDR3 reads CASSGGGTGILEQYF. CDR3 DNA sequence: TGTGCCAGCAGTGGTGGCGGGACAGGGATCCTCGAGCAGTACTTC.

This chain connects TRBV6-5 to TRBJ1-5; D uncertain. Germline V gene data show CDR1 as MNHEY and CDR2 as SVGAGI. V was trimmed by 4 bases and J by 6 bases, leaving 13 bases between them. The length of the CDR3 is 14 residues. CDR3 sequence (DNA): TGTGCCAGCAGTTCTGGCTGGACCGGTCAGCCCCAGCATTTT. Protein: CASSSGWTGQPQHF.

The V and J genes are TRBV28 and TRBJ1-1; no definite D call. Germline V CDR1 and CDR2: MDHEN, SYDVKM. The V and J ends lost 3 bases and 5 bases respectively, with 10 bases between them. This CDR3 has 13 residues. CDR3 nucleotide sequence: TGTGCCAGCAGTTTGTGGGAGGGAACTGAAGCTTTCTTT. It specifies CASSLWEGTEAFF.

V usage is TRBV5-4 and J usage is TRBJ1-3; TRBD1 is a possible D gene (6 bases). V was pared by 4 bases and J by 8 bases, with 16 bases between. CDR1 is SGHNT, CDR2 YYREEE, per germline (reference sequence). CDR3 length equals 14 residues. For the CDR3, the DNA is TGTGCCAGCAGCCCACAGGGAAACCGAGACACCATATATTTT. Translation: CASSPQGNRDTIYF.